Shown below are 14 T cell receptor beta chains from a single sample sequenced in a study of STAT5B mutations in CD4+ large granular lymphocyte leukemia. Sequencing used immunoSEQ multiplex PCR; TCRdb keeps in-frame clones, though not all of them. The sample includes over 30,000 clones, nearly 90% seen only once; the top ten take approximately 3.5%. The sequencing input was CD4+ T cells from blood buffy coats. The source is a human donor in good health.

This chain links TRBV7-6 with TRBJ1-1; D is uncertain. Germline-derived CDR1 and CDR2 are SGHVS and FNYEAQ. The CDR3 extends over 15 amino acids. Trimming took off 5 bases at V and 1 base at J, with 14 bases between the two ends. DNA of the CDR3: TGTGCCAGCAGCCCCATCAGCGCCGGGAACACTGAAGCTTTCTTT. This sequence encodes CASSPISAGNTEAFF.

This clone has just a few counts. The V and J genes are TRBV4-1 and TRBJ2-5, with 7 nucleotides matching TRBD1. V shed 3 bases, J shed 6 bases, and the junction held 7 bases outside the gene matches. CDR1 is MGHRA and CDR2 is YSYEKL in the germline V gene. The CDR3 covers 14 residues. The CDR3: CASSQGTAGKTQYF. The CDR3 nucleotides read TGCGCCAGCAGCCAGGGGACAGCTGGAAAGACCCAGTACTTC.

The chain couples TRBV6-1 to TRBJ1-2; unclear D gene. The CDR3 runs 16 residues. Trimming shortened V by 2 bases and J by 6 bases, and 19 bases separated the two germline ends. Germline V CDR1 and CDR2: MNHNS, SASEGT. CDR3 nucleotides: TGTGCCAGCAGTGAATCAAGCCCCATCGCGGGAGATGGCTACACCTTC. Protein sequence: CASSESSPIAGDGYTF.

The chain joins TRBV6-5 to TRBJ1-6; TRBD1 matches at 7 bases. Germline assignment: CDR1 MNHEY and CDR2 SVGAGI. The CDR3 sequence is 15 residues long. Trimming cost V 4 bases and J 4 bases; bases outside gene matches: 4. In nucleotides, the CDR3 is TGTGCCAGCAGTTCGGGACAGCTTTATAATTCACCCCTCCACTTT. Protein: CASSSGQLYNSPLHF.

The chain combines TRBV19 with TRBJ2-1; 13 bases agree with TRBD2. Germline V gives CDR1 LNHDA, CDR2 SQIVND (reference sequence). Trimming removed 4 bases from V and 4 bases from J; junction bases left unmatched: 7. This CDR3 region has 17 residues. The DNA of the CDR3 is TGTGCCAGTAGTAAAGGGACTAGCGGGACCCCATACAATGAGCAGTTCTTC. Amino acid sequence: CASSKGTSGTPYNEQFF.

This chain links TRBV6-5 with TRBJ2-7, with D uncertain. Trimming removed 0 bases from V and 1 base from J, with 10 bases in between. The CDR3 consists of 15 residues. Germline CDR1 and CDR2: MNHEY and SVGAGI. The CDR3 spells CASSYSVLGSYEQYF. The CDR3 DNA is TGTGCCAGCAGTTACTCGGTCCTAGGATCCTACGAGCAGTACTTC.

The chain recombines TRBV28 with TRBJ2-7; TRBD1 matches at 8 bases. V was pared by 2 bases and J by 1 base, with 10 bases of the junction left unmatched. The V gene's germline CDR1 is MDHEN and CDR2 SYDVKM. The CDR3 is 17 amino acids. For the CDR3, the DNA is TGTGCCAGCAGTTTAAACCGGTGGGACAGGATTTCCTACGAGCAGTACTTC. Translating it yields CASSLNRWDRISYEQYF. Looking up the rest from reference TRBV28 and TRBJ2-7 gives the full variable domain: DVKVTQSSRYLVKRTGEKVFLECVQDMDHENMFWYRQDPGLGLRLIYFSYDVKMKEKGDIPEGYSVSREKKERFSLILESASTNQTSMYLCASSLNRWDRISYEQYFGPGTRLTVT.

The CDR3 sequence: CASSPKWETQYF. Here the CDR3 DNA reads TGTGCCAGCAGCCCTAAGTGGGAGACCCAGTACTTC. This chain joins TRBV11-2 and TRBJ2-5; D call uncertain. Germline values: CDR1 SGHAT, CDR2 FQNNGV. CDR3 size: 12 residues. V was pared by 5 bases and J by 5 bases, with 9 bases between. The whole variable domain, remainder taken from reference TRBV11-2 and TRBJ2-5, is EAGVAQSPRYKIIEKRQSVAFWCNPISGHATLYWYQQILGQGPKLLIQFQNNGVVDDSQLPKDRFSAERLKGVDSTLKIQPAKLEDSAVYLCASSPKWETQYFGPGTRLLVL.

The V call is TRBV2, the J call TRBJ2-6; weak D call: TRBD1 (6 bases). There are 14 residues in the CDR3. V shed 7 bases and J shed 2 bases, with 9 bases lying between them. Germline values: CDR1 SNHLY, CDR2 FYNNEI. CDR3 sequence reads: CASIQGPGANVLTF. The CDR3, as DNA: TGTGCCAGCATACAGGGACCTGGGGCCAACGTCCTGACTTTC.

V gene TRBV5-6 combines with J gene TRBJ2-3; 7 bases map to TRBD2. The germline V gene encodes CDR1 SGHDT and CDR2 YYEEEE. The CDR3 runs to 17 residues. Trimming cost V 0 bases and J 2 bases; bases outside gene matches: 9. CDR3 sequence: CASSLAPLAGVTDTQYF. The DNA for the CDR3 is TGTGCCAGCAGCTTGGCCCCGTTAGCGGGCGTCACAGATACGCAGTATTTT. The whole variable domain, filled in from reference TRBV5-6 and TRBJ2-3, reads DAGVTQSPTHLIKTRGQQVTLRCSPKSGHDTVSWYQQALGQGPQFIFQYYEEEERQRGNFPDRFSGHQFPNYSSELNVNALLLGDSALYLCASSLAPLAGVTDTQYFGPGTRLTVL.

The genes are TRBV5-1 and TRBJ2-2, with D hard to call. This CDR3 is built from 14 residues. Trimming stripped 2 bases from V and 5 bases from J, with 10 bases between. CDR1 and CDR2 (germline): SGHRS, YFSETQ. The CDR3 DNA reads TGCGCCAGCAGCTTCGATACGGGTACCGGGGAGCTGTTTTTT. It yields the protein CASSFDTGTGELFF.

The rearrangement uses TRBV15 and TRBJ2-1, with 9 bases aligning to TRBD2. V dropped 4 bases and J dropped 4; count of bases not matched to a gene: 5. Germline CDR1 LNHNV, CDR2 YYDKDF (reference sequence). The CDR3 runs to 15 residues. CDR3 protein: CATSTGLAQYNEQFF. The CDR3 DNA reads as TGTGCCACCAGCACGGGACTAGCCCAATACAATGAGCAGTTCTTC.

The chain is built from TRBV4-3 and TRBJ1-6; D is ambiguous. The CDR3 extends over 17 amino acids. V shed 0 bases and J shed 0 bases, with 9 bases lying between them. Looked up from germline, CDR1 is LGHNA and CDR2 is YSLEER. The CDR3 sequence is CASSQDAWSSYNSPLHF. CDR3 bases: TGCGCCAGCAGCCAAGATGCATGGAGCTCCTATAATTCACCCCTCCACTTT.

This rearrangement joins TRBV19 to TRBJ2-2; TRBD1 matches 7 bases. The V gene end was trimmed by 1 base and the J gene end by 6 bases; junction bases not matched to a gene: 11. The CDR3 extends over 17 amino acids. Germline CDR1 and CDR2: LNHDA and SQIVND (reference sequence). This chain's CDR3 is CASSIGPEEGAAGELFF. CDR3 coding DNA: TGTGCCAGTAGTATAGGGCCTGAAGAGGGGGCAGCCGGGGAGCTGTTTTTT.